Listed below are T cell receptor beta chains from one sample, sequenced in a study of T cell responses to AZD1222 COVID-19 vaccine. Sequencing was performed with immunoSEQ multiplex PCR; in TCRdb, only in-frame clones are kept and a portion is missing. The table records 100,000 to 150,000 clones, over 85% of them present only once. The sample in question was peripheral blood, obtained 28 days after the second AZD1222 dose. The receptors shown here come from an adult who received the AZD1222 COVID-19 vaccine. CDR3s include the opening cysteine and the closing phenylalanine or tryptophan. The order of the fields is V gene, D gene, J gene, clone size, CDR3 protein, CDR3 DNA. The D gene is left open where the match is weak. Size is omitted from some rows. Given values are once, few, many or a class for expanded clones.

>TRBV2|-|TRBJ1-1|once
CASTQRSRDTEAFF
TGTGCCAGCACCCAACGGAGCAGGGACACTGAAGCTTTCTTT
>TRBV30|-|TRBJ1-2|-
CAWSVGRNYGYTF
TGTGCCTGGAGTGTGGGCAGGAACTATGGCTACACCTTC
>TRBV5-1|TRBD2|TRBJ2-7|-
CASTWAGGTYEQYF
TGCGCCAGCACCTGGGCGGGGGGGACTTACGAGCAGTACTTC
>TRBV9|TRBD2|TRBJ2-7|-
CASSPRTSGSYEQYF
TGTGCCAGCAGCCCTCGGACTAGCGGGAGTTACGAGCAGTACTTC
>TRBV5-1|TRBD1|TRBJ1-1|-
CASSADRMNTEAFF
TGCGCCAGCAGCGCGGACAGGATGAACACTGAAGCTTTCTTT
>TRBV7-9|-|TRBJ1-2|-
CASSLAVVQDGYTF
TGTGCCAGCAGCTTAGCGGTGGTACAAGATGGCTACACCTTC
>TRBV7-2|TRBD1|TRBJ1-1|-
CASSPGQGGTEAFF
TGTGCCAGCAGCCCCGGACAGGGGGGGACTGAAGCTTTCTTT
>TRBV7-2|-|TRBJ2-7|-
CASSLEASSYEQYF
TGTGCCAGCAGCTTAGAGGCGAGCTCCTACGAGCAGTACTTC
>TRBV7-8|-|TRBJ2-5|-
CASSLSETQYF
TGTGCCAGCAGCTTGTCAGAGACCCAGTACTTC
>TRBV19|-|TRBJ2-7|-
CASSIERNYEQYF
TGTGCCAGTAGTATAGAGCGGAATTACGAGCAGTACTTC
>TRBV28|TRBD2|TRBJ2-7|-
CASRGIRDRVTSGRNEQYF
TGTGCCAGCAGGGGAATCCGGGACAGAGTGACTAGCGGCAGGAACGAGCAGTACTTC
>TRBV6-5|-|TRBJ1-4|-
CASRPSGTPTEKLFF
TGTGCCAGCAGGCCCTCCGGGACACCGACGGAAAAACTGTTTTTT
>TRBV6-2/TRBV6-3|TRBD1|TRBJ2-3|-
CASSRTPPGQAHTDTQYF
TGTGCCAGCAGTAGGACGCCCCCGGGACAGGCCCACACAGATACGCAGTATTTT
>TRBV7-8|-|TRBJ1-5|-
CASGDRMGNQPQHF
TGTGCCAGCGGCGACAGGATGGGCAATCAGCCCCAGCATTTT
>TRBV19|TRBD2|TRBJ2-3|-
CASSMGSSGGGDTQYF
TGTGCCAGTAGTATGGGGTCTAGCGGGGGAGGAGATACGCAGTATTTT
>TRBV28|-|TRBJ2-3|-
CASSLGGAGADTQYF
TGTGCCAGCAGCCTCGGGGGAGCTGGGGCAGATACGCAGTATTTT
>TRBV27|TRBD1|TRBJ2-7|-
CASSLSQGDPYEQYF
TGTGCCAGCAGTTTAAGCCAGGGGGATCCCTACGAGCAGTACTTC
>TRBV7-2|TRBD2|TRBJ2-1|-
CASSLDHGTMVNEQFF
TGTGCCAGCAGCTTAGACCACGGGACTATGGTCAATGAGCAGTTCTTC
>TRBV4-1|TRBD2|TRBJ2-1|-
CASSQERLAGSNNEQFF
TGCGCCAGCAGCCAAGAGAGACTAGCGGGATCGAACAATGAGCAGTTCTTC
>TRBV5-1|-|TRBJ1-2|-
CASSFELANYGYTF
TGCGCCAGCAGCTTTGAGTTAGCTAACTATGGCTACACCTTC
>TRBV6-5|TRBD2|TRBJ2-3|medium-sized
CASSRLAGEFDTQYF
TGTGCCAGCAGTCGACTAGCGGGGGAATTCGATACGCAGTATTTT
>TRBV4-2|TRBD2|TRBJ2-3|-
CASSQDPKGGGSTDTQYF
TGTGCCAGCAGCCAAGATCCCAAGGGCGGGGGGTCTACAGATACGCAGTATTTT